A single sample is the source of the 10 T cell receptor beta chains below, sequenced in a study of cytomegalovirus exposure and HLA in healthy donors. Primers included in the PCR were 60 Vbeta and 13 Jbeta primers. Only in-frame clones appear in the TCRdb table, and some are missing; sequencing was by immunoSEQ multiplex PCR. The sample lists fewer than 250,000 clones, approximately 81% occurring once. Sample: PBMCs. The source of these receptors is a human donor in good health.

The J gene is TRBJ1-4, the V gene TRBV19, with D unresolved. Germline V lookup: CDR1 LNHDA, CDR2 SQIVND (reference sequence). The V end lost 6 bases, the J end lost 2 bases, and 13 bases lay between the germline ends. The CDR3 is 15 amino acids. As DNA, the CDR3 is TGTGCCAGTAGAAGGAACCGGGGTACTAATGAAAAACTGTTTTTT. This codes for CASRRNRGTNEKLFF.

The V call is TRBV27, the J call TRBJ2-2, with 8 bases matching TRBD1. The J segment lost 5 bases and the V segment lost 4 bases, leaving 9 bases of the junction unmatched. CDR3 length: 16 amino acids. The germline gives CDR1 MNHEY, CDR2 SMNVEV (reference sequence). The CDR3 nucleotides are TGTGCCAGCAGTTCAATCGGGACAGGAGAGACCGGGGAGCTGTTTTTT. It translates to CASSSIGTGETGELFF.

The chain has TRBV6-5 and TRBJ2-5; 11 positions agree with TRBD2. V was pared by 0 bases and J by 2 bases, with 2 bases of the junction left unmatched. Germline V gives CDR1 MNHEY, CDR2 SVGAGI. This CDR3 comprises 16 residues. The CDR3 loop reads CASSYSVAGGQETQYF. The CDR3 DNA reads TGTGCCAGCAGTTACTCGGTAGCGGGGGGGCAAGAGACCCAGTACTTC.

V and J are TRBV5-8 and TRBJ1-2, with 7 bases aligning to TRBD1. In germline, CDR1 is SGHTS, CDR2 YDEGEE. CDR3 length: 15 amino acids. The trim removed 0 bases at V and 4 bases at J, leaving 6 bases unmatched. As DNA, the CDR3 is TGTGCCAGCAGCTTGGTCCCTAGGACAGGCTATGGCTACACCTTC. It yields the protein CASSLVPRTGYGYTF. The variable domain in full, with the rest retrieved from reference TRBV5-8 and TRBJ1-2, is EAGVTQSPTHLIKTRGQQATLRCSPISGHTSVYWYQQALGLGLQFLLWYDEGEERNRGNFPPRFSGRQFPNYSSELNVNALELEDSALYLCASSLVPRTGYGYTFGSGTRLTVV.

The V gene is TRBV5-5, the J gene TRBJ2-7; TRBD2 matches 8 bases. This CDR3 has 18 amino acids. Germline lookup yields CDR1 SGHKS and CDR2 YYEKEE (reference sequence). The junction had 22 bases not matched to a gene; V was cut back by 4 bases and J by 7 bases. The CDR3 coding sequence is TGTGCCAGCAGCCCAGGTTTTGAGCGAGCGGGAGAAACGAGAGAGCAGTACTTC. This gives the protein CASSPGFERAGETREQYF.

The chain couples TRBV5-4 to TRBJ2-3; 7 nucleotides match TRBD2. CDR3 length: 13 residues. CDR1 and CDR2 (germline): SGHNT, YYREEE (reference sequence). The V gene end was trimmed by 4 bases and the J gene end by 3 bases; junction bases not matched to a gene: 2. CDR3 DNA: TGTGCCAGCAGCCTTAGCGGGACAGATACGCAGTATTTT. As protein: CASSLSGTDTQYF.

The chain recombines TRBV5-4 with TRBJ2-1; perhaps TRBD2 as D (6 bases). The germline CDR1 and CDR2 sequences are SGHNT and YYREEE (reference sequence). This CDR3 region has 16 residues. The V end was cut by 4 bases, the J end by 6 bases, with 20 bases between. The CDR3 DNA follows: TGTGCCAGCAGCCCAGCGCTGACTAGTATGATCAATGAGCAGTTCTTC. Its translation: CASSPALTSMINEQFF.

The genes are TRBV6-4 and TRBJ2-7; D ambiguous. The V end was cut by 4 bases, the J end by 9 bases, with 16 bases between. The germline gives CDR1 MRHNA, CDR2 SNTAGT. This CDR3 spans 13 amino acids. CDR3: CASSGGPSVSQYF. CDR3 nucleotide sequence: TGTGCCAGCAGTGGAGGCCCCTCGGTCTCGCAGTACTTC.

The J gene is TRBJ2-1, the V gene TRBV5-1; tentative D call: TRBD1 (6 bases). The CDR3 is made up of 15 amino acids. V was shortened by 0 bases and J by 6 bases, with 13 bases between the two germline ends. Germline CDR1 and CDR2: SGHRS and YFSETQ. The CDR3 DNA reads as TGCGCCAGCAGCTTGGGGGTCCTACAGGGCAATGAGCAGTTCTTC. It encodes CASSLGVLQGNEQFF.

The chain links TRBV7-3 to TRBJ2-2, with 9 bases that match TRBD1. The V gene's germline CDR1 is SGHTA and CDR2 FQGTGA. The CDR3 extends over 15 amino acids. V trimming: 5 bases; J trimming: 5 bases; junction bases outside the gene matches: 6. The CDR3 coding sequence is TGTGCCAGCAGCCCAACAGGGGGCAAAACCGGGGAGCTGTTTTTT. It encodes CASSPTGGKTGELFF. Looking up the rest from reference TRBV7-3 and TRBJ2-2 gives the full variable domain: GAGVSQTPSNKVTEKGKYVELRCDPISGHTALYWYRQSLGQGPEFLIYFQGTGAADDSGLPNDRFFAVRPEGSVSTLKIQRTERGDSAVYLCASSPTGGKTGELFFGEGSRLTVL.